Presented here are 11 T cell receptor beta chains from one specimen sequenced in a study of blood T cell repertoires in COVID-19. TCRdb's table, derived via immunoSEQ multiplex PCR, lists solely in-frame clones and lacks some. The table has some 120,000 clones, 88% seen once; the top ten hold approximately 8%. The source material was peripheral blood. The receptors derive from a man in his fifties or sixties with acute or convalescent COVID-19.

The J gene is TRBJ1-2, the V gene TRBV19; D not resolved. Germline CDR1 LNHDA, CDR2 SQIVND (reference sequence). The CDR3 has 13 residues. Trimming took 5 bases from V and 0 from J, leaving 7 bases between them. Here the CDR3 DNA reads TGTGCCAGTAGTGGGCCACCTAACTATGGCTACACCTTC. Translation gives CASSGPPNYGYTF.

The rearrangement joins TRBV15 to TRBJ2-7; D possibly corresponds to TRBD2 (6 bases). The V gene's germline CDR1 is LNHNV and CDR2 YYDKDF (reference sequence). Trimming took 0 bases from V and 7 from J, leaving 10 bases between them. The CDR3 has 13 amino acids. The CDR3 here is CATSRDLAGEQYF. Written as DNA, the CDR3 is TGTGCCACCAGCAGAGATCTTGCGGGGGAGCAGTACTTC.

This clone occurred once. The chain combines TRBV30 with TRBJ2-6; a weak D match, TRBD2 (6 bases). Germline CDR1 reads GTSNPN; CDR2 reads SVGIG (reference sequence). CDR3 length: 15 residues. V lost 1 base to trimming and J lost 0 bases, with 7 bases between them. The CDR3 nucleotides read TGTGCCTGGAGTGGCGGGGACTCTGGGGCCAACGTCCTGACTTTC. Its translation is CAWSGGDSGANVLTF.

This sequence joins TRBV3-1 (or the pseudogene TRBV3-2) and TRBJ1-1; D is perhaps TRBD1 (6 bases). V gave up 4 bases and J gave up 10 bases, with 16 bases separating them. The CDR3 consists of 13 residues. Germline V gene lookup returns CDR1 LGHDT and CDR2 YNNKEL (reference sequence). DNA of the CDR3: TGTGCCAGCAGCCTGCGGACAGCTCCCGGAGCTTTCTTT. Translation: CASSLRTAPGAFF.

The J gene is TRBJ2-1, the V gene TRBV3-1 (or the pseudogene TRBV3-2); tentatively, D is TRBD1 (5 bases). Germline-derived CDR1 and CDR2 are LGHDT and YNNKEL (reference sequence). The CDR3 is 11 residues long. V was pared by 5 bases and J by 9 bases, with 8 bases between. The CDR3 sequence is CASSYQGEQFF. The DNA for the CDR3 is TGTGCCAGCAGCTACCAGGGTGAGCAGTTCTTC.

V gene TRBV29-1 combines with J gene TRBJ1-1; TRBD1 matches 9 bases. Germline V gene data show CDR1 as SQVTM and CDR2 as ANQGSEA. The CDR3 has 15 residues. The J segment lost 0 bases and the V segment lost 3 bases, leaving 5 bases of the junction unmatched. This chain's CDR3 is CSVDGGTGMNTEAFF. In DNA, the CDR3 is TGCAGCGTTGACGGAGGGACAGGGATGAACACTGAAGCTTTCTTT.

The chain carries TRBV19 and TRBJ1-5, with D uncertain. V lost 7 bases, J lost 6 bases, and 25 bases lay in between. The CDR3 loop spans 17 amino acids. CDR1 and CDR2 from the germline V gene are LNHDA and SQIVND (reference sequence). CDR3 region: CASTTQWAAVGSQPQHF. The CDR3 bases are TGTGCCAGTACCACGCAGTGGGCGGCAGTGGGGAGTCAGCCCCAGCATTTT.

V gene TRBV5-1 combines with J gene TRBJ2-5; TRBD1 is a possible D gene (6 bases). The V end lost 0 bases, the J end lost 6 bases, and 18 bases lay between the germline ends. Germline V gives CDR1 SGHRS, CDR2 YFSETQ. The CDR3 has 16 residues. The CDR3 reads CASSLGGTPGLKTQYF. CDR3 sequence (DNA): TGCGCCAGCAGCTTGGGAGGGACACCGGGGTTGAAGACCCAGTACTTC.

The rearrangement uses TRBV27 and TRBJ1-5; 8 bases match TRBD1. Looked up from germline, CDR1 is MNHEY and CDR2 is SMNVEV (reference sequence). V shed 5 bases and J 4 bases; nucleotides not matched to a gene: 4. CDR3 size: 14 residues. CDR3 DNA sequence: TGTGCCAGCAGTCGGACAGGGAAAAATCAGCCCCAGCATTTT. As protein: CASSRTGKNQPQHF.

This rearrangement joins TRBV7-8 to TRBJ1-3, with a weak D call TRBD1 (5 bases). CDR3 length equals 17 residues. V was pared by 0 bases and J by 0 bases, with 12 bases between. Germline V lookup: CDR1 SGHVS, CDR2 FQNEAQ. The CDR3 bases are TGTGCCAGCAGCTTAGCGTTGGGGGGGTTCTCTGGAAACACCATATATTTT. Translated, it gives CASSLALGGFSGNTIYF.

V usage is TRBV19 and J usage is TRBJ2-3; D might be TRBD1 (5 bases). Germline V gene lookup returns CDR1 LNHDA and CDR2 SQIVND (reference sequence). CDR3 length equals 15 residues. V lost 7 bases and J lost 4, with 18 bases in between. The CDR3: CASTRGVSEADTQYF. As DNA, the CDR3 is TGTGCCAGTACAAGGGGCGTCAGTGAGGCAGATACGCAGTATTTT.